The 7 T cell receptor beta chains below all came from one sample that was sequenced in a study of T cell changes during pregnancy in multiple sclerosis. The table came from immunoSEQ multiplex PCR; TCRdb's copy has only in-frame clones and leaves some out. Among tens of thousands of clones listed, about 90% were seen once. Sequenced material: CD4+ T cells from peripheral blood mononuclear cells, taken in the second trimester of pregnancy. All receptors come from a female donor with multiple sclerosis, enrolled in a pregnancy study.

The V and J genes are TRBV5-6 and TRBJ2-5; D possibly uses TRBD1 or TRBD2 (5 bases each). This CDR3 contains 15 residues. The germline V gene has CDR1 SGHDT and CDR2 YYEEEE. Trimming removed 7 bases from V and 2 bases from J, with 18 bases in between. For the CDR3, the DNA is TGTGCCAGCCACTTGGGGGTGCGGGCTCAAGAGACCCAGTACTTC. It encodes CASHLGVRAQETQYF.

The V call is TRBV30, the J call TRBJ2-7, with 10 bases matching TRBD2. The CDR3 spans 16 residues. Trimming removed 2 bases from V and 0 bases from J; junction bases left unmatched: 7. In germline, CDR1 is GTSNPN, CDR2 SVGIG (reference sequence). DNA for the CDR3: TGTGCCTGGAGTAGGGGACTAGCGAAGAGCTCCTACGAGCAGTACTTC. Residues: CAWSRGLAKSSYEQYF. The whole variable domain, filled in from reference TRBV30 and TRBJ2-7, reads SQTIHQWPATLVQPVGSPLSLECTVEGTSNPNLYWYRQAAGRGLQLLFYSVGIGQISSEVPQNLSASRPQDRQFILSSKKLLLSDSGFYLCAWSRGLAKSSYEQYFGPGTRLTVT.

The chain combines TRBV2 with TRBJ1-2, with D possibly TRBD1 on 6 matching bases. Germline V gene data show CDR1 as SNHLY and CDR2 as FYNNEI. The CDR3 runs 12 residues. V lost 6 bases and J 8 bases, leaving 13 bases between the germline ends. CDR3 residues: CASSHRVGGYTF. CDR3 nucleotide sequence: TGTGCCAGCAGCCACAGGGTAGGAGGCTACACCTTC. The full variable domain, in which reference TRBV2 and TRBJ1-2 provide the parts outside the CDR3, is EPEVTQTPSHQVTQMGQEVILRCVPISNHLYFYWYRQILGQKVEFLVSFYNNEISEKSEIFDDQFSVERPDGSNFTLKIRSTKLEDSAMYFCASSHRVGGYTFGSGTRLTVV.

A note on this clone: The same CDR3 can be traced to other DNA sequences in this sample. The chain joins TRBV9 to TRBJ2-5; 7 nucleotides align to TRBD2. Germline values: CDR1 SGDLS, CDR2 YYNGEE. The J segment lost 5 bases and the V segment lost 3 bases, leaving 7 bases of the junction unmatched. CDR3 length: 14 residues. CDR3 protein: CASSAGPGRETQYF. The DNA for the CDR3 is TGTGCCAGCAGCGCCGGACCCGGGAGGGAGACCCAGTACTTC.

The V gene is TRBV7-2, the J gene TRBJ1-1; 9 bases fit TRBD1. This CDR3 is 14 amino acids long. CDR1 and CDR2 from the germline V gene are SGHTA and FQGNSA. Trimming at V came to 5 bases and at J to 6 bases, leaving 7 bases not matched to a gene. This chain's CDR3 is CASSLRTGAPEAFF. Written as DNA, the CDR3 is TGTGCCAGCAGCCTACGGACAGGGGCCCCTGAAGCTTTCTTT. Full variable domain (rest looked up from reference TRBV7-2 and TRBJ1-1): GAGVSQSPSNKVTEKGKDVELRCDPISGHTALYWYRQSLGQGLEFLIYFQGNSAPDKSGLPSDRFSAERTGGSVSTLTIQRTQQEDSAVYLCASSLRTGAPEAFFGQGTRLTVV.

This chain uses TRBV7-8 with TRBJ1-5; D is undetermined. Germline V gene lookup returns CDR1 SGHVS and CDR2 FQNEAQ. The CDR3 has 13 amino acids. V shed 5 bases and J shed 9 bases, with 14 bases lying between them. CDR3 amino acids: CASSPGGARPQHF. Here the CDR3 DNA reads TGTGCCAGCAGCCCCGGAGGTGCCCGGCCCCAGCATTTT. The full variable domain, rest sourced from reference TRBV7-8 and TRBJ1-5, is GAGVSQSPRYKVAKRGQDVALRCDPISGHVSLFWYQQALGQGPEFLTYFQNEAQLDKSGLPSDRFFAERPEGSVSTLKIQRTQQEDSAVYLCASSPGGARPQHFGDGTRLSIL.

CDR3 sequence (DNA): TGCAGCGTTCTGGGTGTCGGCGGCCAAGAGACCCAGTACTTC. Protein: CSVLGVGGQETQYF. The rearrangement links TRBV29-1 to TRBJ2-5; no clear D gene. Germline CDR1 is SQVTM and CDR2 is ANQGSEA. V was clipped by 5 bases and J by 1 base, with 14 bases between them. The CDR3 has 14 amino acids.